This T cell receptor (beta chain) appears in the sequencing data of a study of identical twins. Germline lookup yields CDR1 KGHDR and CDR2 SFDVKD. V gave up 10 bases and J gave up 10 bases; unmatched junction bases: 12. This CDR3 is 15 amino acids long. This clonotype was seen repeatedly, ten times or more. TCRdb recomputed calls from the 5' RACE reads with MiXCR, one row per CDR3 protein. The table has hundreds of thousands of distinct CDR3 sequences, nearly 9.5% seen once. The sample also formed part of further work on yellow fever vaccine responses in identical twins.

The source material was CD8+ T cells sorted from blood. This TCR was sampled from a woman younger than 30 in good health. V and J are TRBV24-1 and TRBJ2-1, with 13 bases identical to TRBD2. As DNA, the CDR3 is TGTGCCACTTCTGGGACTAGCGGGAAGTCATGGGAGCAGTTCTTC. The encoded protein is CATSGTSGKSWEQFF.